The 5 T cell receptor beta chains reported below all come from one sample, sequenced in a study of shared clonotypes between healthy human individuals. Data came from immunoSEQ multiplex PCR; TCRdb stores just in-frame clones and leaves some out. Of hundreds of thousands of clones listed, 90% to 97% are singletons. The sequencing input was naive CD4+ T cells sorted from blood. Subset of the sample: CD45RA+ positively selected. All receptors derive from a young woman in good health.

The rearrangement links TRBV11-2 to TRBJ2-3; 7 bases are shared with TRBD2. V dropped 4 bases and J dropped 6; count of bases not matched to a gene: 4. The CDR3 runs to 13 residues. Germline CDR1 SGHAT, CDR2 FQNNGV. The DNA for the CDR3 is TGTGCCAGCAGCTCGTTCGGGGGGGATACGCAGTATTTT. It encodes CASSSFGGDTQYF. The full variable domain, in which reference TRBV11-2 and TRBJ2-3 provide the parts outside the CDR3, is EAGVAQSPRYKIIEKRQSVAFWCNPISGHATLYWYQQILGQGPKLLIQFQNNGVVDDSQLPKDRFSAERLKGVDSTLKIQPAKLEDSAVYLCASSSFGGDTQYFGPGTRLTVL.

The chain recombines TRBV18 with TRBJ1-1; D possibly corresponds to TRBD1 (6 bases). Germline lookup yields CDR1 KGHSH and CDR2 LQKENI. The length of the CDR3 is 15 residues. Trimming took off 3 bases at V and 1 base at J, with 12 bases between the two ends. This CDR3 reads CASSPDRIGNTEAFF. In DNA, the CDR3 is TGTGCCAGCTCACCCGACAGGATCGGGAACACTGAAGCTTTCTTT.

This sequence joins TRBV18 and TRBJ2-7, with 8 positions matching TRBD1. The trim removed 3 bases at V and 2 bases at J, leaving 9 bases unmatched. CDR3 length: 16 residues. CDR1 and CDR2 from the germline V gene are KGHSH and LQKENI. CDR3 protein: CASSPADRGKTYEQYF. CDR3 bases: TGTGCCAGCTCACCGGCCGACAGGGGTAAAACCTACGAGCAGTACTTC.

The gene calls are TRBV19 and TRBJ2-4; perhaps TRBD2 as D (5 bases). CDR1 is LNHDA and CDR2 is SQIVND in the germline V gene (reference sequence). V was clipped by 4 bases and J by 2 bases, with 15 bases between them. The CDR3 loop spans 16 amino acids. CDR3 amino acids: CASSTPAGESKNIQYF. The DNA for the CDR3 is TGTGCCAGTAGTACCCCTGCGGGCGAATCCAAAAACATTCAGTACTTC.

The V call is TRBV11-2, the J call TRBJ2-7; TRBD2 aligns across 11 bases. Germline CDR1 reads SGHAT; CDR2 reads FQNNGV. The CDR3 has 15 residues. With V trimmed by 5 bases and J by 2 bases, 5 bases remained unmatched. The CDR3 is CASSHGTSGAYEQYF. In DNA form, the CDR3 reads TGTGCCAGCAGCCACGGGACTAGCGGTGCCTACGAGCAGTACTTC.